This TCR beta chain derives from a study of T cell responses to AZD1222 COVID-19 vaccine. Regarding the study as a whole: The number of AZD1222 recipients seropositive at baseline was only five or six. Researchers report vaccine-associated CD4 TCRs spanning spike, with dominance at 160-218 and 743-854. Only after the peak T cell response were repertoires sampled.

The data were produced by immunoSEQ multiplex PCR, yet TCRdb's version contains in-frame clones alone and is incomplete. This sample carries 95,000 to 100,000 clones, 90% of them seen once, and the ten largest clones take 1% to 1.5%. As to this clone: As yet, its antigen is unknown.

Trimming took off 1 base at V and 6 bases at J, with 10 bases between the two ends. The CDR3 loop spans 13 amino acids. Germline V gene lookup returns CDR1 SGHAT and CDR2 FQNNGV. This TCR came from an adult in good health. The chain links TRBV11-2 to TRBJ2-7; D might be TRBD1 (5 bases). The sample was peripheral blood, taken on day 0 of AZD1222 vaccination. The CDR3 protein is CASSLVRDREQYF. The CDR3 DNA is TGTGCCAGCAGCTTAGTCAGGGATCGCGAGCAGTACTTC.